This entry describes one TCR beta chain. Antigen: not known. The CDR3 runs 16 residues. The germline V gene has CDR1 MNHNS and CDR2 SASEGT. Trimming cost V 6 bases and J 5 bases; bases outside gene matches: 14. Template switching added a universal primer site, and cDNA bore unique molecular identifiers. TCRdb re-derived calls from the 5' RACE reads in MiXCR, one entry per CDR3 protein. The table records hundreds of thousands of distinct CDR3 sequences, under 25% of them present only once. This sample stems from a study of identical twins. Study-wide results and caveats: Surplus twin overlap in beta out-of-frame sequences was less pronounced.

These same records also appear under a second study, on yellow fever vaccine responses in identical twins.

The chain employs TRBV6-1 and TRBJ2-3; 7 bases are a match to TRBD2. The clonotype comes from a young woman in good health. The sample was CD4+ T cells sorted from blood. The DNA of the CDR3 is TGTGCCAGCAGCAGCCCGGGACTACCCGATATAGATACGCAGTATTTT. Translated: CASSSPGLPDIDTQYF.